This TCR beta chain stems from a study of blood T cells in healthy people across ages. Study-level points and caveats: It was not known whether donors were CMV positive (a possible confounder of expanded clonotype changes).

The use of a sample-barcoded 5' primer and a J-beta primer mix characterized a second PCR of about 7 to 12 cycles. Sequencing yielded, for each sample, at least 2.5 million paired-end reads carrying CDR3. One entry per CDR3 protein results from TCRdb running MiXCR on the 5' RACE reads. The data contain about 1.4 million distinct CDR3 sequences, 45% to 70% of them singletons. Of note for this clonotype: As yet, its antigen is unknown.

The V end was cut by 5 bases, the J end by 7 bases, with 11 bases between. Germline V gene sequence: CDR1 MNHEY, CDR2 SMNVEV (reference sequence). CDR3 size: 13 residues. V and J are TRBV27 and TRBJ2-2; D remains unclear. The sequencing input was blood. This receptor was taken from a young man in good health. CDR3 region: CASSTVGGGELFF. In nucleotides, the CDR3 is TGTGCCAGCAGTACCGTAGGTGGCGGGGAGCTGTTTTTT.